The 18 T cell receptor beta chains below were found in one sample sequenced in a study of cytomegalovirus exposure and HLA in healthy donors. The PCR used 60 Vbeta and 13 Jbeta primers. The protocol was immunoSEQ multiplex PCR, while the TCRdb copy is restricted to in-frame clones and leaves out a portion. The sample includes approximately 190,000 clones, roughly nine tenths of them seen just once. Source material: PBMCs. The receptors come from a boy under 10 years old in good health and CMV-seronegative.

This chain uses TRBV10-3 with TRBJ1-2; 11 bases align to TRBD1. Germline V gene lookup returns CDR1 ENHRY and CDR2 SYGVKD. The CDR3 length is 17 residues. V was clipped by 4 bases and J by 5 bases; unmatched bases: 12. In DNA form, the CDR3 reads TGTGCCATCAGTGGTCCGGGACAGGGGGAGAGAAATTATGGCTACACCTTC. Translation: CAISGPGQGERNYGYTF.

J is TRBJ2-7 and V is TRBV30; TRBD1 aligns across 10 bases. This CDR3 has 12 residues. J was trimmed by 0 bases and V by 8 bases; bases with no gene match: 1. Looked up from germline, CDR1 is GTSNPN and CDR2 is SVGIG (reference sequence). The CDR3 nucleotides are TGTGCCGGGACAGGGGCCTCCTACGAGCAGTACTTC. Translation: CAGTGASYEQYF.

The V gene is TRBV5-1, the J gene TRBJ2-3; 10 nucleotides line up with TRBD2. Germline lookup yields CDR1 SGHRS and CDR2 YFSETQ. This CDR3 has 18 residues. The V and J ends lost 3 bases and 4 bases, in that order; junction bases with no gene match: 14. CDR3 coding DNA: TGCGCCAGCAGCTCAACCCAGGCCCCTAGCGGGGGCTCAGATACGCAGTATTTT. Translation gives CASSSTQAPSGGSDTQYF.

The CDR3 loop is CASSPYFGSGYTF. CDR3 nucleotide sequence: TGTGCCAGCAGCCCCTATTTCGGTTCTGGCTACACCTTC. This chain joins TRBV16 and TRBJ1-2; D unclear. V was cut by 4 bases and J by 7 bases, with 13 bases left in between. CDR1 KGHSY and CDR2 FQNENV come from the germline V gene. This CDR3 contains 13 residues.

J is TRBJ2-7 and V is TRBV7-9; D may be TRBD2 (6 bases). Germline lookup yields CDR1 SEHNR and CDR2 FQNEAQ (reference sequence). There are 15 residues in the CDR3. V shed 5 bases and J shed 1 base, with 15 bases lying between them. For the CDR3, the DNA is TGTGCCAGCAGCCCAAACATCGGGACTTCCTACGAGCAGTACTTC. The encoded protein is CASSPNIGTSYEQYF.

J is TRBJ1-3 and V is TRBV9; D is possibly TRBD1 (6 bases). The ends were cut back, 2 bases at V and 2 bases at J, with 11 bases in the middle. This CDR3 is 15 amino acids long. Germline values: CDR1 SGDLS, CDR2 YYNGEE. CDR3 bases: TGTGCCAGCAGCGTGGGGGCAGGGACTGGAAACACCATATATTTT. Protein: CASSVGAGTGNTIYF.

The CDR3 bases are TGTGCCACCCTTGCTGGAAACACCATATATTTT. Residues: CATLAGNTIYF. J is TRBJ1-3 and V is TRBV6-6; no clear D. This CDR3 region has 11 residues. Germline loops: CDR1 MNHNY, CDR2 SVGAGI (reference sequence). V lost 10 bases and J lost 2, with 6 bases in between.

This sequence joins TRBV6-5 and TRBJ1-5, with D uncertain. Germline V gene lookup returns CDR1 MNHEY and CDR2 SVGAGI. V lost 2 bases, J lost 5 bases, and 7 bases lay in between. The CDR3 sequence is 13 residues long. CDR3 residues: CASSYGGYQPQHF. The CDR3 region has the DNA TGTGCCAGCAGTTACGGCGGGTATCAGCCCCAGCATTTT.

The chain employs TRBV7-6 and TRBJ1-5; no clear D. V was cut by 4 bases and J by 4 bases, with 5 bases left in between. Germline V gene sequence: CDR1 SGHVS, CDR2 FNYEAQ. This CDR3 spans 12 amino acids. CDR3 DNA: TGTGCCAGCAGCTCAAATAATCAGCCCCAGCATTTT. Translating it yields CASSSNNQPQHF.

This chain uses TRBV5-4 with TRBJ2-7; 10 bases match TRBD1. Germline V gene data show CDR1 as SGHNT and CDR2 as YYREEE (reference sequence). The CDR3 extends over 16 amino acids. J was trimmed by 5 bases and V by 4 bases; bases with no gene match: 12. In DNA form, the CDR3 reads TGTGCCAGCAGCCCAAACTCTCCGGGACAGGGGAACGAGCAGTACTTC. Its translation: CASSPNSPGQGNEQYF.

The chain employs TRBV5-1 and TRBJ2-7; TRBD1 is a possible D gene (6 bases). Between the trimmed V and J ends, which lost 7 bases and 0 bases, there was a span of 14 bases. The CDR3 is made up of 14 amino acids. Germline V gene lookup returns CDR1 SGHRS and CDR2 YFSETQ. CDR3 amino acids: CASAADSFSYEQYF. As DNA, the CDR3 is TGCGCCAGCGCCGCGGACAGTTTCTCCTACGAGCAGTACTTC.

V and J are TRBV10-3 and TRBJ2-1; D not resolved. Per the germline V gene, CDR1 is ENHRY and CDR2 is SYGVKD. Trimming removed 2 bases from V and 0 bases from J, with 5 bases in between. CDR3 length: 14 residues. In DNA form, the CDR3 reads TGTGCCATCAGTGAGGGCGGCTCCTACAATGAGCAGTTCTTC. Protein product: CAISEGGSYNEQFF.

CDR3 amino acids: CATTIGRTSGVSYEQYF. CDR3 nucleotides: TGTGCCACCACTATAGGCCGGACTAGCGGGGTCTCCTACGAGCAGTACTTC. The chain combines TRBV2 with TRBJ2-7; 12 bases map to TRBD2. This CDR3 comprises 17 residues. V was pared by 10 bases and J by 0 bases, with 13 bases of the junction left unmatched. Germline CDR1 reads SNHLY; CDR2 reads FYNNEI.

V usage is TRBV28 and J usage is TRBJ2-5, with D possibly TRBD1 on 6 matching bases. Between the trimmed V and J ends, which lost 4 bases and 13 bases, there was a span of 16 bases. Germline lookup yields CDR1 MDHEN and CDR2 SYDVKM. The CDR3 is 12 amino acids. Here the CDR3 DNA reads TGTGCCAGCAGTTCAAAGAGGGGGACCGTGTACTTC. Its translation is CASSSKRGTVYF.

The table lists this clone with a few counts. The chain joins TRBV4-1 to TRBJ1-4, with TRBD1 as a possible D gene (5 bases). The CDR3 consists of 14 residues. V was trimmed by 8 bases and J by 3 bases, leaving 13 bases between them. CDR1 and CDR2 (germline): MGHRA, YSYEKL. CDR3 region: CASRKEGANEKLFF. For the CDR3, the DNA is TGCGCCAGCCGCAAAGAAGGGGCTAATGAAAAACTGTTTTTT.

Note on this clone: The conserved phenylalanine or tryptophan is not found at the CDR3 terminus, so this likely reflects a read error. The chain couples TRBV19 to TRBJ1-5, with D maybe TRBD1 (5 bases). V gave up 9 bases and J gave up 6 bases, with 15 bases separating them. Germline loops: CDR1 LNHDA, CDR2 SQIVND (reference sequence). CDR3 length equals 13 residues. The CDR3 bases are TGTGCCAGCCGGGGGGGTGGCGGTCAGCCCCAGCATTCT. This encodes CASRGGGGQPQHS.

This chain joins TRBV11-2 and TRBJ2-5; 9 nucleotides match TRBD2. CDR1 is SGHAT and CDR2 is FQNNGV in the germline V gene. CDR3 length: 14 amino acids. The V segment lost 5 bases and the J segment 4 bases; nucleotides outside the gene matches: 5. CDR3 loop: CASSPLAGRETQYF. The CDR3 DNA sequence: TGTGCCAGCAGCCCGCTAGCGGGAAGAGAGACCCAGTACTTC.

The chain employs TRBV28 and TRBJ2-7; TRBD1 aligns across 9 bases. The V segment lost 6 bases and the J segment 5 bases; nucleotides outside the gene matches: 14. The CDR3 covers 16 residues. Germline V gives CDR1 MDHEN, CDR2 SYDVKM. For the CDR3, the DNA is TGTGCCAGCAGCTCCCCCCCGGGACAGGGTATCGACGAGCAGTACTTC. Translation: CASSSPPGQGIDEQYF.